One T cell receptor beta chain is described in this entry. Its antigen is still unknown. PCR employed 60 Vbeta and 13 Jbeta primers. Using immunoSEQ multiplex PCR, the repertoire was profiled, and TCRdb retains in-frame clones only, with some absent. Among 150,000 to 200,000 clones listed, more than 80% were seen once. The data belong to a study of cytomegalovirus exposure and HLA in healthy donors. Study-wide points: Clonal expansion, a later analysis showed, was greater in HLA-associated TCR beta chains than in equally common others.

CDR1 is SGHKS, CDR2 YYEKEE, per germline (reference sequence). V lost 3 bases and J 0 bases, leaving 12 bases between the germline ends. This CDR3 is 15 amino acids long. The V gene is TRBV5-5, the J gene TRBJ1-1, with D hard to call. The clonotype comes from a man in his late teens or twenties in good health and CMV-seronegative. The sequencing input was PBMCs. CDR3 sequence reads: CASSWARVMNTEAFF. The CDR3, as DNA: TGTGCCAGCAGCTGGGCGCGAGTTATGAACACTGAAGCTTTCTTT.